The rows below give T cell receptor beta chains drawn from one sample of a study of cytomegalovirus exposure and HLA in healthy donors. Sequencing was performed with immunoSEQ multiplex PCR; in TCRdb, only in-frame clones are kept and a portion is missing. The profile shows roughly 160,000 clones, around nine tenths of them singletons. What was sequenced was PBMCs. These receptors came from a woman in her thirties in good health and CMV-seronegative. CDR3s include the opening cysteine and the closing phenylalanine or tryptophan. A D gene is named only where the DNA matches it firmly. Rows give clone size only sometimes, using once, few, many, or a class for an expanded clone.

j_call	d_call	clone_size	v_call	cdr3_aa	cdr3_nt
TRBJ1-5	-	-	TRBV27	CASRPYSNQPQHF	TGTGCCAGCAGACCCTATAGCAATCAGCCCCAGCATTTT
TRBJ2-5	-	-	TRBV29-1	CSARRGRGETQYF	TGCAGCGCCCGAAGGGGCCGCGGTGAGACCCAGTACTTC
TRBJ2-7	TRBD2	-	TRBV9	CASSRSGRALEQYF	TGTGCCAGCAGCCGTAGCGGGAGGGCTCTCGAGCAGTACTTC
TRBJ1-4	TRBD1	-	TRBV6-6	CASSYALRQGVEKLFF	TGTGCCAGCAGTTACGCCTTGCGGCAGGGGGTGGAAAAACTGTTTTTT
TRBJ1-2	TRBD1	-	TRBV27	CASSLLPRDSRGGSGGYTF	TGTGCCAGCAGTTTACTCCCCCGGGACAGCCGAGGGGGATCAGGGGGCTACACCTTC
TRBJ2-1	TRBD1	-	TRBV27	CASSLGTGPGNEQFF	TGTGCCAGCAGTCTGGGGACAGGGCCGGGGAATGAGCAGTTCTTC
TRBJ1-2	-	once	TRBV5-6	CASSLEAGMGYGYTF	TGTGCCAGCAGCTTGGAGGCAGGGATGGGCTATGGCTACACCTTC
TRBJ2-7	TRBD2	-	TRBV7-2	CASSLGGLAGNEQYF	TGTGCCAGCAGCTTAGGGGGCCTAGCGGGGAACGAGCAGTACTTC
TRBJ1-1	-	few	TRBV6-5	CASSYQALEVTEAFF	TGTGCCAGCAGTTACCAGGCCCTGGAAGTCACTGAAGCTTTCTTT
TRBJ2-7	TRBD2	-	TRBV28	CASSIAGRVYEQYF	TGTGCCAGCAGTATAGCGGGAAGGGTCTACGAGCAGTACTTC
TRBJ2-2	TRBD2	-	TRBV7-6	CASSLAGGTGGTGELFF	TGTGCCAGCAGCTTAGCCGGGGGGACCGGGGGCACCGGGGAGCTGTTTTTT
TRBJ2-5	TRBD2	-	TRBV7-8	CASSWGLAGGPETQYF	TGTGCCAGCAGCTGGGGACTAGCGGGAGGGCCGGAGACCCAGTACTTC
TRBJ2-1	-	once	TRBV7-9	CASSFPNEQFF	TGTGCCAGCAGCTTTCCAAATGAGCAGTTCTTC
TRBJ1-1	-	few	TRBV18	CASSPFQVENTEAFF	TGTGCCAGCTCACCATTTCAGGTGGAGAACACTGAAGCTTTCTTT
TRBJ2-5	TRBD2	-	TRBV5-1	CASRPGASGGQRETQYF	TGCGCCAGCCGCCCCGGGGCTAGCGGGGGGCAGAGGGAGACCCAGTACTTC
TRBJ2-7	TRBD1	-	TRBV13	CASSLLGQGANEQYF	TGTGCCAGCAGCTTATTGGGACAGGGGGCCAACGAGCAGTACTTC
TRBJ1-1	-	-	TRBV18	CASSPPNGLLNTEAFF	TGTGCCAGCTCACCTCCCAACGGACTTCTGAACACTGAAGCTTTCTTT
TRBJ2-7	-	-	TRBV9	CASSVAAASNEQYF	TGTGCCAGCAGCGTAGCGGCAGCGTCTAATGAGCAGTACTTC
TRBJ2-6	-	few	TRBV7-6	CASSLDVGANVLTF	TGTGCCAGCAGCTTAGATGTAGGGGCCAACGTCCTGACTTTC
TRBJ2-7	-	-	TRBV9	CASSVSWGGPLYF	TGTGCCAGCAGCGTCTCTTGGGGGGGGCCGTTGTACTTC
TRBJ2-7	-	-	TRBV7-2	CASSSTVYEQYF	TGTGCCAGCAGCTCAACGGTGTACGAGCAGTACTTC
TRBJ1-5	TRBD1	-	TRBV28	CASSSDRGRGSNQPQHF	TGTGCCAGCAGTTCAGACAGGGGGCGAGGGAGCAATCAGCCCCAGCATTTT
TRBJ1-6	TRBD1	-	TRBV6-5	CASSYSRGHHSPLHF	TGTGCCAGCAGTTACAGCAGGGGGCATCATTCACCCCTCCACTTT
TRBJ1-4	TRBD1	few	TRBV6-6	CASTGGQQSTNEKLFF	TGTGCCAGCACCGGGGGACAGCAATCAACTAATGAAAAACTGTTTTTT
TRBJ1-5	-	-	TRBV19	CASSIQRVHVQPQHF	TGTGCCAGTAGTATTCAGCGGGTGCACGTTCAGCCCCAGCATTTT
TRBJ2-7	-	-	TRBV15	CATSRDPYRASREQYF	TGTGCCACCAGCAGAGATCCGTACAGGGCGTCGCGGGAGCAGTACTTC
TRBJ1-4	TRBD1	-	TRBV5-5	CASSRDRVNEKLFF	TGTGCCAGCAGCCGGGACAGAGTTAATGAAAAACTGTTTTTT
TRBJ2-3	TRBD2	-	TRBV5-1	CASSLLLADYSTDTQYF	TGCGCCAGCAGCTTGCTACTAGCGGACTATAGCACAGATACGCAGTATTTT
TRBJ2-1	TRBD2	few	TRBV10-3	CAISEPLTSGRRNEQFF	TGTGCCATCAGTGAACCCCTAACTAGCGGGAGGCGCAATGAGCAGTTCTTC
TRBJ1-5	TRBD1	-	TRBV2	CASRRDRGNQPQHF	TGTGCCAGCAGAAGGGACAGGGGCAATCAGCCCCAGCATTTT
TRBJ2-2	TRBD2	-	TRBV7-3	CASSTQAGIAGELFF	TGTGCCAGCAGCACCCAAGCGGGAATCGCCGGGGAGCTGTTTTTT
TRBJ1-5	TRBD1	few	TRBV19	CASRDRAPRYSNQPQHF	TGTGCCAGCCGCGACAGGGCGCCCCGATATAGCAATCAGCCCCAGCATTTT
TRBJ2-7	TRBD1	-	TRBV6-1	CASSESTGGTYEQYF	TGTGCCAGCAGTGAATCTACAGGGGGGACCTACGAGCAGTACTTC
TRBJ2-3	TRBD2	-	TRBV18	CASSPLTSSGGADTQYF	TGTGCCAGCTCACCACTCACGAGTAGCGGGGGGGCGGATACGCAGTATTTT
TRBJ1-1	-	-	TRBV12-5	CASGLGGGTEAFF	TGTGCTAGTGGTTTGGGGGGAGGCACTGAAGCTTTCTTT
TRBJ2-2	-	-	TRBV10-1	CASSESRAGTNTGELFF	TGCGCCAGCAGTGAGTCGAGGGCGGGGACGAACACCGGGGAGCTGTTTTTT
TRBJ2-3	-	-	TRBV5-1	CASSTRQWDTQYF	TGCGCCAGCAGCACCCGACAGTGGGATACGCAGTATTTT
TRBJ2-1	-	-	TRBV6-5	CASSYSTLNEQFF	TGTGCCAGCAGTTACTCGACTCTCAATGAGCAGTTCTTC
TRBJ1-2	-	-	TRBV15	CATSSNGGWGYTF	TGTGCCACCAGCAGCAACGGCGGATGGGGCTACACCTTC
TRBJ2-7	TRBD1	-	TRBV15	CATSNDRVWGEQYF	TGTGCCACCAGCAACGACAGGGTGTGGGGCGAGCAGTACTTC
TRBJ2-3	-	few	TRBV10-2	CASSEGFGGRDTQYF	TGCGCCAGCAGTGAGGGGTTTGGGGGGAGGGATACGCAGTATTTT
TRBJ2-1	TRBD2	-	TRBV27	CASSLDLAGPYNEQFF	TGTGCCAGCAGTTTAGATCTAGCGGGACCCTACAATGAGCAGTTCTTC
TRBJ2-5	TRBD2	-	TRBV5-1	CASSLRSGSTETQYF	TGCGCCAGCAGCTTGAGGAGCGGGAGCACCGAGACCCAGTACTTC
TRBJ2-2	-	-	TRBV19	CASSIRGGELFF	TGTGCCAGTAGTATCAGGGGCGGGGAGCTGTTTTTT
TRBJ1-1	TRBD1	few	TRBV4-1	CASSPSTGSGTEAFF	TGCGCCAGCAGCCCATCGACAGGGTCGGGCACTGAAGCTTTCTTT
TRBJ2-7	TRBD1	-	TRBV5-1	CASSLQGTGGSEQYF	TGCGCCAGCAGCCTCCAAGGGACAGGGGGCTCCGAGCAGTACTTC
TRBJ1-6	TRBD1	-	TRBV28	CASSNPGQLNSPLHF	TGTGCCAGCAGTAACCCGGGACAGCTCAATTCACCCCTCCACTTT
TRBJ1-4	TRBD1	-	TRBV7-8	CASSTGTATNEKLFF	TGTGCCAGCAGCACCGGGACAGCAACTAATGAAAAACTGTTTTTT
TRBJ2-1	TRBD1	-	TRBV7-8	CASSLPIMYREGGQFF	TGTGCCAGCAGCTTACCGATTATGTACAGGGAAGGGGGCCAGTTCTTC
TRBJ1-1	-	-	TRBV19	CASSIVAAPRSTEAFF	TGTGCCAGTAGTATAGTGGCAGCACCGAGGAGCACTGAAGCTTTCTTT
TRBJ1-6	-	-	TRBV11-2	CASSSRGDNSPLHF	TGTGCCAGCAGCTCTCGGGGTGATAATTCACCCCTCCACTTT
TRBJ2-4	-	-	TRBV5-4	CASSLGGGGKNIQYF	TGTGCCAGCAGCCTGGGCGGCGGTGGCAAAAACATTCAGTACTTC
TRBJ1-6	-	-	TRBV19	CASSSGNSPLHF	TGTGCCAGTAGTTCGGGGAATTCACCCCTCCACTTT
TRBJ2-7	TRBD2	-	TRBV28	CASSGPQTSGNPEQYF	TGTGCCAGCAGTGGCCCTCAGACTAGCGGGAATCCCGAGCAGTACTTC
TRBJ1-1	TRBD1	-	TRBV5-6	CASSLQGLYTEAFF	TGTGCCAGCAGCTTACAGGGGTTGTACACTGAAGCTTTCTTT
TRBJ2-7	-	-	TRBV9	CASSVGGRAYEQYF	TGTGCCAGCAGCGTAGGGGGCAGGGCCTACGAGCAGTACTTC
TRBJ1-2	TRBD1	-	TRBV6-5	CASRDGTVGGYTF	TGTGCCAGCAGGGATGGGACAGTGGGTGGCTACACCTTC